The 3 T cell receptor beta chains given below trace back to one sample, sequenced in a study of beta chain features in type 1 diabetes. The sequenced template was cDNA made from the entire isolated RNA. Data came from immunoSEQ multiplex PCR; TCRdb stores just in-frame clones and leaves some out. The data hold hundreds of thousands of clones, with 11% to 15% observed a single time. Whole-study findings and limits: Across all four CD4+ subsets, people with type 1 diabetes showed modestly shorter TCRB CDR3s.

Their cognate antigens are unknown. The sequencing input was naive CD4+ T cells from blood. The receptors stem from a man between 18 and 35 years old with type 1 diabetes.

The chain carries TRBV5-1 and TRBJ2-3; the D gene is possibly TRBD2 (5 bases). The V and J ends lost 3 bases and 5 bases respectively, with 10 bases between them. The CDR3 is 13 residues long. CDR1 and CDR2 (germline): SGHRS, YFSETQ. The CDR3 sequence: CASSSGRGDTQYF. The CDR3 DNA is TGCGCCAGCAGCTCCGGACGGGGAGATACGCAGTATTTT. The complete variable domain, with remaining parts taken from reference TRBV5-1 and TRBJ2-3, reads KAGVTQTPRYLIKTRGQQVTLSCSPISGHRSVSWYQQTPGQGLQFLFEYFSETQRNKGNFPGRFSGRQFSNSRSEMNVSTLELGDSALYLCASSSGRGDTQYFGPGTRLTVL.

The chain is built from TRBV2 and TRBJ2-4; D might be TRBD1 (6 bases). Trimming took 5 bases from V and 5 from J, leaving 13 bases between them. Germline CDR1 reads SNHLY; CDR2 reads FYNNEI. This CDR3 region has 14 residues. CDR3 in amino acids: CASSPWTVENIQYF. Written as DNA, the CDR3 is TGTGCCAGCAGTCCCTGGACAGTCGAAAACATTCAGTACTTC.

This sequence joins TRBV7-9 and TRBJ1-5, with TRBD1 identical over 10 bases. This CDR3 contains 14 residues. Germline trimming cut 6 bases from V and 7 bases from J; bases unmatched to any gene: 6. Germline CDR1 SEHNR, CDR2 FQNEAQ (reference sequence). The CDR3 is CASSPDRGQQPQHF. CDR3 nucleotides: TGTGCCAGCAGTCCCGACAGGGGGCAACAGCCCCAGCATTTT. Combining the CDR3 with reference TRBV7-9 and TRBJ1-5 gives the whole variable domain DTGVSQNPRHKITKRGQNVTFRCDPISEHNRLYWYRQTLGQGPEFLTYFQNEAQLEKSRLLSDRFSAERPKGSFSTLEIQRTEQGDSAMYLCASSPDRGQQPQHFGDGTRLSIL.